This T cell receptor (beta chain) is drawn from a study of metastatic and nonmetastatic thyroid tumors. Study summary: Peripheral blood and tumor or nodule samples from malignant and benign thyroid patients were compared.

Authors' analysis steps: Between-group CDR3 differences, defined by clinicopathological status, yielded a distant-metastasis classifier for papillary thyroid cancer. TCRdb reprocessed the PCR reads via MiXCR. The V and J calls were not made by the authors but by TCRdb's processing. The table includes some 52,000 clones, approximately 17% detected once. Overall study findings and caveats: Malignant thyroid tumors reportedly had TCR beta diversity that was significantly higher than in benign nodules, in blood and tumor.

Treatment of any kind had been given to no patient before thyroid surgery. This clone was picked up many times. The antigen is unknown. There are 14 residues in the CDR3. Deletions cut 3 bases from V and 1 base from J, with 10 bases between. CDR1 and CDR2 from the germline V gene are DFQATT and SNEGSKA (reference sequence). Sequencing was performed on blood. This rearrangement joins TRBV20-1 to TRBJ1-3, with D hard to call. The sequence came from a female donor with papillary thyroid cancer or a benign thyroid nodule (not recorded which). Some clones in this sample may be carry-over from other donors' samples. For the CDR3, the DNA is TGCAGTGCTAGTCCCCCGGAATCTGGAAACACCATATATTTT. It translates to CSASPPESGNTIYF.